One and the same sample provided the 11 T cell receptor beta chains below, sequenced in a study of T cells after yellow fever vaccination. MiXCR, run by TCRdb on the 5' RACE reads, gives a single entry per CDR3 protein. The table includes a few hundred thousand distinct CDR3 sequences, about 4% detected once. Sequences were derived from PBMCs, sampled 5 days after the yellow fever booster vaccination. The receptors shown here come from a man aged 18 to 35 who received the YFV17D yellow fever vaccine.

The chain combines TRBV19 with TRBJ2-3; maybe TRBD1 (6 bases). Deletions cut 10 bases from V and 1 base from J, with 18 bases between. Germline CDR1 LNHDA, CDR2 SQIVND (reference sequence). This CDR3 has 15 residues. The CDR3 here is CATQGPHRGTDTQYF. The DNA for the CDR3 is TGTGCCACCCAGGGACCTCACAGGGGCACAGATACGCAGTATTTT. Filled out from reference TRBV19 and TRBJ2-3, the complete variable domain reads DGGITQSPKYLFRKEGQNVTLSCEQNLNHDAMYWYRQDPGQGLRLIYYSQIVNDFQKGDIAEGYSVSREKKESFPLTVTSAQKNPTAFYLCATQGPHRGTDTQYFGPGTRLTVL.

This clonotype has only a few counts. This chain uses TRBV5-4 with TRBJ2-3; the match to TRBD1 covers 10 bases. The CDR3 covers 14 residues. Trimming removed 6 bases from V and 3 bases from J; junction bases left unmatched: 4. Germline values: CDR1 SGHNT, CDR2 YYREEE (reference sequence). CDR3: CASKTGGLTDTQYF. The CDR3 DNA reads TGTGCCAGCAAGACAGGGGGCTTGACAGATACGCAGTATTTT.

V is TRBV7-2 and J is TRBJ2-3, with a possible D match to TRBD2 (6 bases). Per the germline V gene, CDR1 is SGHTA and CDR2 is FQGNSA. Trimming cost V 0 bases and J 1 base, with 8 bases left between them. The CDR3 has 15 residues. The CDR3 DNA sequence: TGTGCCAGCAGCTTAGCAGTAGCGGGCACAGATACGCAGTATTTT. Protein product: CASSLAVAGTDTQYF.

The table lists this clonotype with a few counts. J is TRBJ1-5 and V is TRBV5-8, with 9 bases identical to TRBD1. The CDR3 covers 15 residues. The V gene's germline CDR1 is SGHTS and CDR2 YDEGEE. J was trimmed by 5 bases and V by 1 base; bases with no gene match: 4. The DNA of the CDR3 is TGTGCCAGCAGCTTGCACGACAGGGGGGATCAGCCCCAGCATTTT. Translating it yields CASSLHDRGDQPQHF.

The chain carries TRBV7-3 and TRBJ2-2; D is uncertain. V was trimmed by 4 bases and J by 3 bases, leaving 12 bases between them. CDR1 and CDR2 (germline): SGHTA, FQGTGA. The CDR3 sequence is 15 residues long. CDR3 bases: TGTGCCAGCAGCTACAACCCCGGTGACACCGGGGAGCTGTTTTTT. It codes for CASSYNPGDTGELFF.

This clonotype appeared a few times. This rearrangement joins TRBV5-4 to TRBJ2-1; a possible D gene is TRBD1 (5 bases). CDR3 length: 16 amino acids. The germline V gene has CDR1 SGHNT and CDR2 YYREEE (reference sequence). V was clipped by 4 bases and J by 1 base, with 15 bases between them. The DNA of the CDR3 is TGTGCCAGCAGCCCGTCAGGGTTGGGGTCCTACAATGAGCAGTTCTTC. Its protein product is CASSPSGLGSYNEQFF.

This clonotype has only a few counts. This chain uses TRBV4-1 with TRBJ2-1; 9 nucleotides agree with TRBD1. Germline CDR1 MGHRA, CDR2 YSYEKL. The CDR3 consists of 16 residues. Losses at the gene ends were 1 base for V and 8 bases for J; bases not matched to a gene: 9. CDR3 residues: CASSQGELGQGHEQFF. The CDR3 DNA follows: TGCGCCAGCAGCCAAGGCGAACTGGGACAGGGCCATGAGCAGTTCTTC.

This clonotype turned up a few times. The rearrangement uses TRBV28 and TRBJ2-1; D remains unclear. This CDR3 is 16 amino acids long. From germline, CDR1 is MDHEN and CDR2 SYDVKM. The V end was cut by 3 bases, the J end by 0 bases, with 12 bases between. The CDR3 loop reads CASSFSSFSSYNEQFF. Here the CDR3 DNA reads TGTGCCAGCAGTTTCTCTAGTTTTAGCTCCTACAATGAGCAGTTCTTC.

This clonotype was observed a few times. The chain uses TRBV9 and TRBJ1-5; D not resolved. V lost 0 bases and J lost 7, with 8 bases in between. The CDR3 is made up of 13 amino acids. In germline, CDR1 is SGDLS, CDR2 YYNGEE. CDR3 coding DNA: TGTGCCAGCAGCGTAGGTGCAGGCCAGCCCCAGCATTTT. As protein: CASSVGAGQPQHF.

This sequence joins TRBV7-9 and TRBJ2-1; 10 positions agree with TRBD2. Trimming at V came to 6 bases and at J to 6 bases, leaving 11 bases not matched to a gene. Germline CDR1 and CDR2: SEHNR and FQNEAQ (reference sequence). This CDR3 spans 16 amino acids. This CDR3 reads CASRTILAGAFNEQFF. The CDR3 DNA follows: TGTGCCAGCAGAACAATCCTAGCGGGGGCCTTCAATGAGCAGTTCTTC.

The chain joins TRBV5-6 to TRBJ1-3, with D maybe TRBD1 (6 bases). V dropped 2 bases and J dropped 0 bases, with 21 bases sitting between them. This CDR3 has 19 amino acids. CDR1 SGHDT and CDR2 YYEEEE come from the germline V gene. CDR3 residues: CASSFRRTGTALSGNTIYF. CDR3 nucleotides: TGTGCCAGCAGCTTCCGACGAACAGGGACGGCCCTCTCTGGAAACACCATATATTTT.